This T cell receptor beta chain came from a study of memory CD4+ T cells and cytomegalovirus serostatus. Study at large: Of the healthy Belgian adults, fewer than 10 were CMV seropositive and 24 seronegative.

As concerns this clone: Its antigen is currently unknown.

Assay used: immunoSEQ multiplex PCR; TCRdb lists only in-frame clones, some missing. Of about 96,000 clones listed, 75% to 85% are singletons. Single viable CD3+CD4+CD8-CD45RO+ cells were sorted as the memory CD4+ T cells. Serum IgG to CMV pp150, pp28, p38 and p52 defined serostatus. The CDR3 spans 17 residues. Germline V gene data show CDR1 as SGHAT and CDR2 as FQNNGV. The V gene end was trimmed by 0 bases and the J gene end by 9 bases; junction bases not matched to a gene: 6. Broader study findings: Median bootstrapped AUC for CMV status was approximately 0.94 originally, about 0.9 US-trained. About 40% of the roughly 160 known CMV-associated TCRbeta sequences appeared in CD4+ memory.

The source of this sequence is an adult in good health and CMV-seropositive. The J gene is TRBJ2-1, the V gene TRBV11-2, with 15 nucleotides matching TRBD2. Source material: memory CD4+ T cells from blood. In DNA form, the CDR3 reads TGTGCCAGCAGCTTAGATTCTTGGACTAGCGGGAGGGTTGAGCAGTTCTTC. Protein: CASSLDSWTSGRVEQFF.